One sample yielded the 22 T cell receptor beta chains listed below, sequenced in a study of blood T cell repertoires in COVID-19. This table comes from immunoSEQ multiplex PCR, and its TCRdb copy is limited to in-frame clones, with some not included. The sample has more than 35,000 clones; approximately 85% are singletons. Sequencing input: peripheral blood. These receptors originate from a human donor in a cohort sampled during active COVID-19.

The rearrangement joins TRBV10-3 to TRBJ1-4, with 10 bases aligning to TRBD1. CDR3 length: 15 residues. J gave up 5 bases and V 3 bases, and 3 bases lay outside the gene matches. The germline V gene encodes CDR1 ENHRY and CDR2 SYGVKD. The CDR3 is CAISDAGQGNEKLFF. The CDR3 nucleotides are TGTGCCATCAGTGATGCGGGACAGGGGAATGAAAAACTGTTTTTT.

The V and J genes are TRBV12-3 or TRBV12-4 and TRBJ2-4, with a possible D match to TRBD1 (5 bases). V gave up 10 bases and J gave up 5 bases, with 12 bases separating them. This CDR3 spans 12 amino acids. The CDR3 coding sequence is TGTGCCACTTCGCGGACACAAAACATTCAGTACTTC. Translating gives CATSRTQNIQYF.

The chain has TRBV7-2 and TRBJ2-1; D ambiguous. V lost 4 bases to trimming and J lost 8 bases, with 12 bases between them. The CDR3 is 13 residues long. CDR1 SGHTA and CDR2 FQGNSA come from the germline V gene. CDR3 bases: TGTGCCAGCAGCTCGGGTCCTGTCCATGAGCAGTTCTTC. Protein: CASSSGPVHEQFF.

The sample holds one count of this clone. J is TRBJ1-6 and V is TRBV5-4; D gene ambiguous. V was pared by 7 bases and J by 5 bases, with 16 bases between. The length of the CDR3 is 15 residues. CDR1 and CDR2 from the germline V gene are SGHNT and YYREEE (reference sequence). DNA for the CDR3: TGTGCCAGCGGAGTTAATGGAATTCATAATTCACCCCTCCACTTT. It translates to CASGVNGIHNSPLHF.

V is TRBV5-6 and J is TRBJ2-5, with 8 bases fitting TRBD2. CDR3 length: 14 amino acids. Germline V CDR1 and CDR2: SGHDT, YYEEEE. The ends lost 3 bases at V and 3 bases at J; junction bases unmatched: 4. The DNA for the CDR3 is TGTGCCAGCAGCTCAGGACTAGCCAAAGAGACCCAGTACTTC. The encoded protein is CASSSGLAKETQYF.

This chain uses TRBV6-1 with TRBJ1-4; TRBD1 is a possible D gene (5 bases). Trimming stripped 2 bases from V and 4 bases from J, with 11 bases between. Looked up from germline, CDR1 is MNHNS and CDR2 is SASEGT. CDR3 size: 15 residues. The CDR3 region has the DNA TGTGCCAGCAGTGAACCGGGACTGAGTAATGAAAAACTGTTTTTT. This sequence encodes CASSEPGLSNEKLFF.

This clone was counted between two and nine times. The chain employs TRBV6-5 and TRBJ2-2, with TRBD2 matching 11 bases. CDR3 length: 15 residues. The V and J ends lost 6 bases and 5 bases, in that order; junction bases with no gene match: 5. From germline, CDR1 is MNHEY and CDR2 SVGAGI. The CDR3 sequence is CASSFSGRGTGELFF. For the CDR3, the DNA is TGTGCCAGCAGCTTTAGCGGGAGGGGTACCGGGGAGCTGTTTTTT.

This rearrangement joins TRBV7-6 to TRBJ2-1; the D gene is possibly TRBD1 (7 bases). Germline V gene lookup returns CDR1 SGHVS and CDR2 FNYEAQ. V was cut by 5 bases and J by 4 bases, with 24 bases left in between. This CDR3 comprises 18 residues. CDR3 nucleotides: TGTGCCAGCAGCCAGCCCGCGGGACAGTTCGTGCGGTACAATGAGCAGTTCTTC. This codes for CASSQPAGQFVRYNEQFF.

The CDR3 sequence is CASSLGTGQGSNEQFF. The CDR3 DNA is TGTGCCAGCAGCTTAGGGACGGGACAAGGGAGCAATGAGCAGTTCTTC. V and J are TRBV11-2 and TRBJ2-1; possibly TRBD1 for D (6 bases). V lost 1 base and J 6 bases, leaving 16 bases between the germline ends. In germline, CDR1 is SGHAT, CDR2 FQNNGV. The CDR3 is 16 amino acids.

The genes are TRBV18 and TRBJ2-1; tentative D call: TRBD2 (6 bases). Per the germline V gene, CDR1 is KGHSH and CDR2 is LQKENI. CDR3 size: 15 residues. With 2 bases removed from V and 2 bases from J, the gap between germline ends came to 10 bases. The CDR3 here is CASSPGGITYNEQFF. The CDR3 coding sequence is TGTGCCAGCTCACCAGGGGGGATCACCTACAATGAGCAGTTCTTC.

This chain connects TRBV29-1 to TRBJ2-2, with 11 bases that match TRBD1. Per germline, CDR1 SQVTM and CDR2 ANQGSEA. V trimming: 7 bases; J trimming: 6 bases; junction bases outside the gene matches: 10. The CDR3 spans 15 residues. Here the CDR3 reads CSARTGTGGSGELFF. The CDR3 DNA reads TGCAGCGCCCGAACCGGGACAGGGGGTTCCGGGGAGCTGTTTTTT.

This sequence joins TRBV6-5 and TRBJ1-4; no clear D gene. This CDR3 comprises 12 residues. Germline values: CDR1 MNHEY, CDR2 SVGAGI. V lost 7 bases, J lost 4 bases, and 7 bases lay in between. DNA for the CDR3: TGTGCCAGCAATAGATATAATGAAAAACTGTTTTTT. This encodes CASNRYNEKLFF.

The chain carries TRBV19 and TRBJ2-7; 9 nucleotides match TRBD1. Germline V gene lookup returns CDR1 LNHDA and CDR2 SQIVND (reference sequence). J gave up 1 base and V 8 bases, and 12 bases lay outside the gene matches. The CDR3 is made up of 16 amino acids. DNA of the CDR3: TGTGCCAGTTCGGGACAGGGTACTCTGATATCCTACGAGCAGTACTTC. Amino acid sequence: CASSGQGTLISYEQYF.

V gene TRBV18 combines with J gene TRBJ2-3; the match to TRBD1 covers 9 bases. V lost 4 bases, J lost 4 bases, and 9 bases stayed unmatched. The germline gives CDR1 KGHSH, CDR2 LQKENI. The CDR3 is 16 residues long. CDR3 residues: CASSLRQGQGSDTQYF. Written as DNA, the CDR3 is TGTGCCAGCTCACTCCGCCAGGGACAGGGTTCAGATACGCAGTATTTT.

As DNA, the CDR3 is TGTGCCAGCAGCCAGGGACAGGGGTACAACAATGAGCAGTTCTTC. Translation gives CASSQGQGYNNEQFF. The rearrangement joins TRBV5-4 to TRBJ2-1, with 10 bases matching TRBD1. The CDR3 is 15 residues long. The germline V gene has CDR1 SGHNT and CDR2 YYREEE (reference sequence). V shed 4 bases and J 5 bases; nucleotides not matched to a gene: 6.

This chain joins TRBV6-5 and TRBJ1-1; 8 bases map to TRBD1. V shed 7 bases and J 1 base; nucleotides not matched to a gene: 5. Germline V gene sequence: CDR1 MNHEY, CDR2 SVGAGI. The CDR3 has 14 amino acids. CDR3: CASKSQGGNTEAFF. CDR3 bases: TGTGCCAGCAAATCACAGGGGGGGAACACTGAAGCTTTCTTT.

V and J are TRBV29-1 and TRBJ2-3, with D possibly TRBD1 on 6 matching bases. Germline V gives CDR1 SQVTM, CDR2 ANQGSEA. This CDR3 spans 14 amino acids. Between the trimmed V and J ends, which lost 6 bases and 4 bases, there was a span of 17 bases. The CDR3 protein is CSVLVPGAPDTQYF. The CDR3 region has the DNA TGCAGCGTGCTAGTCCCAGGGGCCCCAGATACGCAGTATTTT.

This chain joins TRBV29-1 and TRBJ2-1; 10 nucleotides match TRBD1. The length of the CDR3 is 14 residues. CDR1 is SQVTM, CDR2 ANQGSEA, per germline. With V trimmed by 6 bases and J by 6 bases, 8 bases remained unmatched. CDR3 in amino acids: CSVKDRGMVNEQFF. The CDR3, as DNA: TGCAGCGTGAAGGACAGGGGGATGGTCAATGAGCAGTTCTTC.

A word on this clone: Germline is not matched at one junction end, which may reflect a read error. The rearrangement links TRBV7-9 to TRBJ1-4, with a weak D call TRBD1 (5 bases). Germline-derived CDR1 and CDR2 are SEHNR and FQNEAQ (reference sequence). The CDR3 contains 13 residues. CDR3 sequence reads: CASSLSVDRAFVF. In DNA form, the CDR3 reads TGTGCCAGCAGCTTATCGGTAGACAGAGCTTTTGTCTTC. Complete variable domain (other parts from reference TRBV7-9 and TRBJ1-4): DTGVSQNPRHKITKRGQNVTFRCDPISEHNRLYWYRQTLGQGPEFLTYFQNEAQLEKSRLLSDRFSAERPKGSFSTLEIQRTEQGDSAMYLCASSLSVDRAFVFGSGTQLSVL.

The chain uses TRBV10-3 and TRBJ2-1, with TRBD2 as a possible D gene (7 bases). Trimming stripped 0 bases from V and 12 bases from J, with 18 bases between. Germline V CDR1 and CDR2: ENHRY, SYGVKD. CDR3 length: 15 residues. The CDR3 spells CAISESVGGGSPQFF. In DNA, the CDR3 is TGTGCCATCAGTGAGTCGGTGGGGGGGGGCAGCCCGCAGTTCTTC.

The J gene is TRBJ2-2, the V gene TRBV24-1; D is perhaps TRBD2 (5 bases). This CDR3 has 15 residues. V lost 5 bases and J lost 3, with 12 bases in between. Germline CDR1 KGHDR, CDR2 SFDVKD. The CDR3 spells CATSAAGPDTGELFF. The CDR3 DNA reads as TGTGCCACCAGTGCCGCGGGTCCCGACACCGGGGAGCTGTTTTTT.

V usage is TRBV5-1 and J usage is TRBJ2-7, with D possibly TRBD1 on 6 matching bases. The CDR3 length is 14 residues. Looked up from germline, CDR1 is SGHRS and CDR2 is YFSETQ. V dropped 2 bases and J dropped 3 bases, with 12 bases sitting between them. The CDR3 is CASSLADRDYEQYF. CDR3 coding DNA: TGCGCCAGCAGCTTAGCGGACAGAGACTACGAGCAGTACTTC.